The sequence of this TCR beta chain was determined in a study of graft-versus-host responses after intestinal transplantation. Study summary: Each transplant was multivisceral, liver-intestinal, or isolated intestinal.

Investigators treated the graft tissue so that it released intraepithelial and lamina propria lymphocytes. The CDR3 contains 16 residues. Trimming removed 4 bases at V and 0 bases at J, with 14 bases between. Per the germline V gene, CDR1 is SGHRS and CDR2 is YFSETQ. This table comes from immunoSEQ multiplex PCR, and its TCRdb copy is limited to in-frame clones, with some not included. Of approximately 16,000 clones in the sample, 70% to 85% were seen once. The material was ileum tissue, obtained 17 days after transplant. The receptor was isolated from a human patient who received an intestinal transplant, so some T cells may come from the graft donor. V usage is TRBV5-1 and J usage is TRBJ2-1; possibly TRBD2 for D (5 bases). CDR3 coding DNA: TGCGCCAGCAGCGCGAGGGAGAGGAGCTCCTACAATGAGCAGTTCTTC. Its translation is CASSARERSSYNEQFF.